Given below is one TCR beta chain in context. The target of this receptor is not known. Nothing much larger sits one base from this clone, and base qualities are not available. Donors were healthy HIV-negative adults with no recently reported acute infections or vaccinations. Every donor was a Caucasian adult residing in Nashville, Tennessee, USA. CD4+ T cells were enriched by magnetic negative selection, after which naive cells were positively selected on CD45RA and the negative fraction was taken as the memory subset. Blood was obtained by leukapheresis, after which PBMCs were separated by Ficoll-Histopaque density gradient centrifugation and cryopreserved in liquid nitrogen vapor phase. Analytical flow cytometry was used to check the purity and quantity of every magnetically sorted T cell population. Genomic DNA was isolated from each sorted fraction and quantified by UV absorbance on a Nanodrop 2000c.

The data stem from a study of shared clonotypes between healthy human individuals (dated by TCRdb to 2019 to 2021). Concerning the study at large: A few men and a couple of women, aged 18 to 49 years, made up the cohort. Per donor, three plates each were used for CD4 naive and CD4 memory, two for CD8 naive, and one for CD8 memory. To estimate repertoire size and how much clonotypes are shared between individuals, the study performed deep sequencing of blood TCR repertoires from a few healthy adults. Different laboratories and diverse techniques were used to prepare libraries and sequence TCR repertoires, to increase sequencing depth and limit assay-specific biases. Each donor's leukapheresis produced roughly between about 0.8 and 10 billion PBMCs. General conclusions and limits of the study: Sampling was limited to blood, and TCR repertoires in tissue likely differ from TCR repertoires in blood. Larger estimated clonotype richness was generally found for naive subsets than for memory subsets. Incomplete sequencing was indicated by rarefaction of sorted-subset datasets, despite the large sequencing depth. Compared with non-shared clonotypes, the clonotypes found in all four sorted-subset donors had higher generation probabilities. The small number of donors limited the genetic and exposure-history diversity represented. Based on pairwise subsampling, the degree of clonotype sharing among donors was expected to be affected by sequencing depth. About 5% of naive CD4, 3.5% of naive CD8, approximately 2.2% of memory CD4, and 0.4% of memory CD8 clonotypes were shared across a few donors.

Including cysteine and phenylalanine, the CDR3 has 15 amino acids. Only the CDR3 region is kept as DNA, spanning 45 bases read in frame from base 1. V drops 0 bases and J drops 4 bases, leaving 13 bases in between. Based on the germline V gene, the CDR1 and CDR2 sequences are LGHNA and YNFKEQ. Using the deep immunoSEQ assay, multiplex PCR amplified TCR CDR3 regions from genomic DNA. Genomic DNA extracted from each cell subset was distributed evenly over all wells of several immunoSEQ 96-well plates, and each plate served as one replicate. For sorted subsets, each replicate PCR was loaded with around 220 ng genomic DNA, equivalent to 32,000 or so T cell genomes. Purified libraries were quantified with a Qubit 3.0 fluorometer, sized on a Bioanalyzer 2100, and re-quantified with the KAPA Library Quantification kit. Every immunoSEQ 96-well plate was sequenced on a dedicated single-read 150-cycle Illumina NextSeq 550 flow cell. The paper's data handling went like this. Because only junctional sequences without quality scores were contained in the immunoSEQ output, filtering matching that applied to full-length reads could not be performed. To assign V/J genes and CDR3, sequences were annotated against IMGT germline references using PyIR, a Python wrapper for IgBLAST v1.9. Reads with weak V/J assignments (E-value above 1e-6), missing CDR3, stop codons, out-of-frame junctions, or ambiguous translated residues were removed. A V3J clonotype was defined by an identical inferred V gene, J gene, and CDR3 amino acid sequence. The percentage overlap between two repertoires was calculated by dividing the number of shared unique clonotypes by the size of the smaller repertoire. Richness of each repertoire was evaluated using RTK rarefaction, the Chao1 estimator, and Recon v2.1 estimates of unobserved clonotypes. Generation probabilities were computed with OLGA for all TCRbeta clonotypes obtained by the gDNA method from a few donors. TCRdb holds this immuneACCESS table with in-frame rearrangements only. Some clones are missing; in checked studies, unresolved V genes explain under half, and the rest has no known cause. That table gives V, J and clone size, and the DNA gave D and trimming. This sample lists some 1,600,000 clones; about 98% were detected once. About 0.42% of the sample lies in the top ten.

The source material was naive CD4+ T cells sorted from blood. The cell subset or site tag for this specimen amounts to: CD45RA+ positively selected. The chain was built from TRBV4-2 and TRBJ2-7; the D gene is perhaps TRBD2, from 7 matching bases. The sequence came from a man between 25 and 39 years old in good health. CDR3 region: CASSQDEGGGYEQYF. The bases read TGTGCCAGCAGCCAAGACGAGGGGGGAGGGTACGAGCAGTACTTC.